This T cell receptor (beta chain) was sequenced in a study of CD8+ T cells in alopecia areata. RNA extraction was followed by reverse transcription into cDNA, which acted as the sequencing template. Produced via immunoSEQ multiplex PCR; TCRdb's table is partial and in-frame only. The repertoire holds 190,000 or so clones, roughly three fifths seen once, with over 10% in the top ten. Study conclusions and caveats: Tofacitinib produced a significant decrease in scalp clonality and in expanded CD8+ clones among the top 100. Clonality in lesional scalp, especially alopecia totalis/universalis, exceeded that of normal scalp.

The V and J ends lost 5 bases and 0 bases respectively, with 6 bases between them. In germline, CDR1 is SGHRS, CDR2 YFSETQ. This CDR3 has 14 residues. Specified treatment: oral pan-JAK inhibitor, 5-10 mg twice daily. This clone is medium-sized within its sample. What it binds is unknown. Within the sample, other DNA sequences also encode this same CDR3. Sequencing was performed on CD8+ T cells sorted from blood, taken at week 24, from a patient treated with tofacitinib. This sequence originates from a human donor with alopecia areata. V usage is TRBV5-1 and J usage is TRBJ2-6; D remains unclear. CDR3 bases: TGCGCCAGCAGACTGGGCTCTGGGGCCAACGTCCTGACTTTC. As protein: CASRLGSGANVLTF.